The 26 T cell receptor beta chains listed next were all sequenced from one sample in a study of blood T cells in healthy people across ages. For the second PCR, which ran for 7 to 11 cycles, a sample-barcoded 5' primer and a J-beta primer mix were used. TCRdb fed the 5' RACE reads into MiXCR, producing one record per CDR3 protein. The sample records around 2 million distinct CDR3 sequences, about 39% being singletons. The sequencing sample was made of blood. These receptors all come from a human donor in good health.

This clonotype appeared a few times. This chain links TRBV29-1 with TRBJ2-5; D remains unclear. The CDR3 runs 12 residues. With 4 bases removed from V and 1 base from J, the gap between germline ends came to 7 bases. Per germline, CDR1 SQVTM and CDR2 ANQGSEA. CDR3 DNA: TGCAGCGTTGGGGGTCGCCAAGAGACCCAGTACTTC. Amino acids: CSVGGRQETQYF.

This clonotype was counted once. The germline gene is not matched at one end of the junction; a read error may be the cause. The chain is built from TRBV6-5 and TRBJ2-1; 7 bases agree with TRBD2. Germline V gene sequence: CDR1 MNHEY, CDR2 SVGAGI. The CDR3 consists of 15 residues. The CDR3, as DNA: TGTGCCAGCAGTTACTCGGGGGGGTTCTACAATGAGCGGTTCTTC. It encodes CASSYSGGFYNERFF.

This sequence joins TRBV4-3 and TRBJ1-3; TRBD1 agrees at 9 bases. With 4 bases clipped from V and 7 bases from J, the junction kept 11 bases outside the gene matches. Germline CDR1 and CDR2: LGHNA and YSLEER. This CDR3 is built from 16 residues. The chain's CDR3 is CASSRLQGANGNTIYF. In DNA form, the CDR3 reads TGCGCCAGCAGCCGGCTACAGGGGGCGAATGGCAACACCATATATTTT.

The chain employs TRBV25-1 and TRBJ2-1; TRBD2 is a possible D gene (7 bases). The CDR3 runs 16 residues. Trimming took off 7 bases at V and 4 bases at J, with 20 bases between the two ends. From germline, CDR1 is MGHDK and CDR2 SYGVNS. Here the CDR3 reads CASTSGWRGRYNEQFF. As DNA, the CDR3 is TGTGCCAGCACCAGTGGGTGGCGGGGGCGTTACAATGAGCAGTTCTTC.

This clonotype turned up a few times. The chain's CDR3 is CSASVSQGREKLFF. The CDR3, as DNA: TGCAGTGCTAGTGTCTCACAGGGTCGGGAAAAACTGTTTTTT. The chain joins TRBV20-1 to TRBJ1-4, with TRBD1 as a possible D gene (6 bases). V was clipped by 3 bases and J by 8 bases, with 16 bases between them. Germline CDR1 and CDR2: DFQATT and SNEGSKA (reference sequence). The CDR3 covers 14 residues.

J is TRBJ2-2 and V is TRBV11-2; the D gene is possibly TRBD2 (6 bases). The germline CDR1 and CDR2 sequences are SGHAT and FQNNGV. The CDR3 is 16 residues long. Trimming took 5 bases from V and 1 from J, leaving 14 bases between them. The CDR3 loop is CASSLWDLGNTGELFF. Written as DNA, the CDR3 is TGTGCCAGCAGCCTCTGGGACTTGGGGAACACCGGGGAGCTGTTTTTT.

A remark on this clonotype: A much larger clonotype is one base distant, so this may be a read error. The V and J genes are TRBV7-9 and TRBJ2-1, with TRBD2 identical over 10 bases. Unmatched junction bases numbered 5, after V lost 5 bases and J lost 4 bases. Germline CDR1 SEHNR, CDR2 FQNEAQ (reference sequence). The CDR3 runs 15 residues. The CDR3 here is CASSMSGGVYNEQFF. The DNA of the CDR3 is TGTGCCAGCAGCATGAGCGGGGGGGTTTACAATGAGCAGTTCTTC.

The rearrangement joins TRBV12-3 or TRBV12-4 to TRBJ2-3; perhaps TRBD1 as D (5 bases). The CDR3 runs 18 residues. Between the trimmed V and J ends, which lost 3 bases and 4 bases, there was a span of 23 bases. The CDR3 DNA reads TGTGCCAGCAGTTTTAAGGGGTGGCCCGATCTAAGAGCAGATACGCAGTATTTT. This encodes CASSFKGWPDLRADTQYF.

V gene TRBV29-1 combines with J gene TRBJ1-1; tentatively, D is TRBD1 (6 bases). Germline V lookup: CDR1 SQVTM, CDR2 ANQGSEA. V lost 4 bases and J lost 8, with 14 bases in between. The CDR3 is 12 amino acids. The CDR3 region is CSVVGDIREAFF. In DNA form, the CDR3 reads TGCAGCGTTGTCGGGGACATAAGGGAAGCTTTCTTT.

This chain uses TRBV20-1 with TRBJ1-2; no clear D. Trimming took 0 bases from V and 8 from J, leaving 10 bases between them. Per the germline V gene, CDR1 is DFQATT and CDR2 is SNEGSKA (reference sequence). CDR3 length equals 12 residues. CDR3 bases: TGCAGTGCTAGAGATGAATTGCGGGGCTACACCTTC. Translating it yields CSARDELRGYTF.

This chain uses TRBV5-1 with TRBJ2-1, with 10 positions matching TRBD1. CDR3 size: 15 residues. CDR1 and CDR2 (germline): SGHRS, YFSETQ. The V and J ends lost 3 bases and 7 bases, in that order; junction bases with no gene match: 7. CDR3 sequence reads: CASSSGTGEPNEQFF. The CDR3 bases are TGCGCCAGCAGCTCAGGGACAGGGGAGCCGAATGAGCAGTTCTTC.

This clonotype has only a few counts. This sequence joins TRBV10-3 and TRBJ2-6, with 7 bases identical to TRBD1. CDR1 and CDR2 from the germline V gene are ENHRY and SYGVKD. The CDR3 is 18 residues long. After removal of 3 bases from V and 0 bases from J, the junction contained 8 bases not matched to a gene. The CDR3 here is CAISDHTGARSGANVLTF. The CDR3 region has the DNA TGTGCCATCAGTGACCACACAGGGGCCCGCTCTGGGGCCAACGTCCTGACTTTC.

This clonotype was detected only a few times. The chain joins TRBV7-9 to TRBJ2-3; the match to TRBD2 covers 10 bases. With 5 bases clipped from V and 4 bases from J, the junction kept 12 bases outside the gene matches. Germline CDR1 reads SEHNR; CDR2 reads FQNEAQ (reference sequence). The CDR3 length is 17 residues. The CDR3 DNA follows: TGTGCCAGCAGCCAGAACCAAGTAGCGGGGGGACCAGATACGCAGTATTTT. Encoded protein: CASSQNQVAGGPDTQYF.

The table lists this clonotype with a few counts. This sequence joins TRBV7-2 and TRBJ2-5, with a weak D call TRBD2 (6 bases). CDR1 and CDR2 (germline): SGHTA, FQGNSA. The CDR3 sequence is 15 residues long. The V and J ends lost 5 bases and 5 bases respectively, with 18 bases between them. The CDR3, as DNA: TGTGCCAGCAGCCCTAGGATGGGACTTCTGGAGACCCAGTACTTC. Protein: CASSPRMGLLETQYF. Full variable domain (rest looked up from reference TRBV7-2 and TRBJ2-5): GAGVSQSPSNKVTEKGKDVELRCDPISGHTALYWYRQSLGQGLEFLIYFQGNSAPDKSGLPSDRFSAERTGGSVSTLTIQRTQQEDSAVYLCASSPRMGLLETQYFGPGTRLLVL.

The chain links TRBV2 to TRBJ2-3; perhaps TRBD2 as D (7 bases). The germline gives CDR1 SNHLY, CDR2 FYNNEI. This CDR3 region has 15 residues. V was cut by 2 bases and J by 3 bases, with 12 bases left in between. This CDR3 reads CASSEWGGRTDTQYF. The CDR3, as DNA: TGTGCCAGCAGTGAATGGGGGGGCCGTACAGATACGCAGTATTTT.

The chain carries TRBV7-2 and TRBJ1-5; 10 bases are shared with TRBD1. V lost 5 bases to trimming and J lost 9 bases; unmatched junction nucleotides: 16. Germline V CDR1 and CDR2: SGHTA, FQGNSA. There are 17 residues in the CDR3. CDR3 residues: CASSRTRDRGSAGPQHF. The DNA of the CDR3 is TGTGCCAGCAGCCGTACCCGGGACAGGGGCTCCGCAGGGCCCCAGCATTTT.

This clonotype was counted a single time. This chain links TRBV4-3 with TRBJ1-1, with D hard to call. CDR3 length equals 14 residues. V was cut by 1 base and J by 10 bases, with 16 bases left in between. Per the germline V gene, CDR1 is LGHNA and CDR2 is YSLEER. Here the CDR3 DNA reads TGCGCCAGCAGCCAAGCGGGAACCCTGGACGGAGCTTTCTTT. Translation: CASSQAGTLDGAFF.

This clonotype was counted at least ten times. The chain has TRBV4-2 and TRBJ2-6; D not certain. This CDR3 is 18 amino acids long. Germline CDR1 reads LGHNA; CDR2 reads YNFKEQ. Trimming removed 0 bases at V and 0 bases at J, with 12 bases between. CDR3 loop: CASSQDNTGHSGANVLTF. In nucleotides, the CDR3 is TGTGCCAGCAGCCAAGATAATACGGGCCACTCTGGGGCCAACGTCCTGACTTTC.

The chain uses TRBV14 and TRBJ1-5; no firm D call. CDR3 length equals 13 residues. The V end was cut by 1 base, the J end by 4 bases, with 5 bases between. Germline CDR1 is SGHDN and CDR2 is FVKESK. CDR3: CASSQGKNQPQHF. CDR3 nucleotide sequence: TGTGCCAGCAGCCAAGGGAAAAATCAGCCCCAGCATTTT. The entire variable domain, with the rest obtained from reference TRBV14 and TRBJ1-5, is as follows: EAGVTQFPSHSVIEKGQTVTLRCDPISGHDNLYWYRRVMGKEIKFLLHFVKESKQDESGMPNNRFLAERTGGTYSTLKVQPAELEDSGVYFCASSQGKNQPQHFGDGTRLSIL.

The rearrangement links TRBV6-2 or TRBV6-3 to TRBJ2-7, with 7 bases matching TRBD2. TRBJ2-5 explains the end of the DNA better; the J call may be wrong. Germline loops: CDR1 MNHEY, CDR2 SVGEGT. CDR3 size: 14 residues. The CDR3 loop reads CASRSGRGGETQYF. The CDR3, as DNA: TGTGCCAGCAGATCGGGACGCGGGGGAGAGACCCAGTACTTC.

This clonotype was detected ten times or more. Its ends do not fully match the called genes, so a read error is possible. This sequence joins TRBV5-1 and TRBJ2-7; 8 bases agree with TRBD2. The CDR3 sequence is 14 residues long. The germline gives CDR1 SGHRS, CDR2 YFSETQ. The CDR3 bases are TGTGCCAGCAGTTCCACGGGGGGGACCTACGAGCAGTACTTC. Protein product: CASSSTGGTYEQYF.

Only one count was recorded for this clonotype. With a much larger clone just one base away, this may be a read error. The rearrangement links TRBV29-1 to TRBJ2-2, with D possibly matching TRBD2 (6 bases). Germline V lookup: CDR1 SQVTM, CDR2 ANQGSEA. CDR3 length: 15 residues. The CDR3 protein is CSVEGTAIGTGQLFF. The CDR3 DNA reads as TGCAGCGTCGAGGGGACTGCGATAGGCACCGGGCAGCTGTTTTTT.

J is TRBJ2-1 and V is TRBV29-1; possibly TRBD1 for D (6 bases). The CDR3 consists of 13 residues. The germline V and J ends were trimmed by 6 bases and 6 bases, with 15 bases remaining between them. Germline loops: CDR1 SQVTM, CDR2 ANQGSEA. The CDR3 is CSVPRDTCNEQFF. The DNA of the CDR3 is TGCAGCGTCCCACGGGACACCTGCAATGAGCAGTTCTTC.

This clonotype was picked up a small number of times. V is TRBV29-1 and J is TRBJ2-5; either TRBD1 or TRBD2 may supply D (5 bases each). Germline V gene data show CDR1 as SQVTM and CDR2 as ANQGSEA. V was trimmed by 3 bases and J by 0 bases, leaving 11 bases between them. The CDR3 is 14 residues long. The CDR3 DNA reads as TGCAGCGTTGACGGGACCCGGTACCAAGAGACCCAGTACTTC. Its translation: CSVDGTRYQETQYF.

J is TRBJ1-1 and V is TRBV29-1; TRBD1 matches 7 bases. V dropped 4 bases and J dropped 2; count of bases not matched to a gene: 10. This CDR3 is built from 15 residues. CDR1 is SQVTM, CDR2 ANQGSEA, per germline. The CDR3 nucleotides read TGCAGCGTTGCCCGCCTCACAGGGGAAAACACTGAAGCTTTCTTT. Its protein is CSVARLTGENTEAFF.

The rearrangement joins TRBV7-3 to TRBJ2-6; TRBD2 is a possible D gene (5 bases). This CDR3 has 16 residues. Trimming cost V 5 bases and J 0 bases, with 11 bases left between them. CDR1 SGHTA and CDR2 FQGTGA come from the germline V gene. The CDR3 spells CASSLLVYSGANVLTF. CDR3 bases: TGTGCCAGCAGCCTACTAGTCTACTCTGGGGCCAACGTCCTGACTTTC.